The rows below give T cell receptor beta chains drawn from one sample of a study of blood T cell repertoires in COVID-19. Only in-frame clones appear in the TCRdb table, and some are missing; sequencing was by immunoSEQ multiplex PCR. This sample has 250,000 to 300,000 clones, with just over 90% found just once. Material for sequencing was PBMCs or T cells enriched from blood (not recorded which). The receptors here all came from a woman aged 40 to 49 with acute COVID-19. CDR3s include the opening cysteine and the closing phenylalanine or tryptophan. A D gene is named only where the DNA matches it firmly. Not every row has a clone size; where given, it reads once, few, many or a size class.

.,TRBV14,.,TRBJ2-3,CASSQTLADTQYF,TGTGCCAGCAGCCAGACCCTAGCGGATACGCAGTATTTT
TRBD1,TRBV13,.,TRBJ1-2,CASSLGHRGRGYTF,TGTGCCAGCAGCTTAGGCCATAGGGGGCGCGGCTACACCTTC
.,TRBV28,.,TRBJ1-5,CASSVAPETAMDSSQHF,TGTGCCAGCAGTGTTGCCCCCGAGACAGCAATGGATTCGTCCCAGCATTTT
.,TRBV6-1,few,TRBJ2-7,CASSEGQAGAYEQYF,TGTGCCAGCAGTGAAGGGCAGGCCGGGGCCTACGAGCAGTACTTC
.,TRBV7-2,.,TRBJ1-1,CASSLAGGMNTEAFF,TGTGCCAGCAGCTTAGCAGGGGGTATGAACACTGAAGCTTTCTTT
.,TRBV19,.,TRBJ2-2,CASSMGPNTGELFF,TGTGCCAGTAGTATGGGGCCGAACACCGGGGAGCTGTTTTTT
.,TRBV19,.,TRBJ1-5,CASRREGKSNQPQHF,TGTGCCAGTAGGAGGGAGGGGAAGAGCAATCAGCCCCAGCATTTT
.,TRBV12-3/TRBV12-4,.,TRBJ1-6,CASSPLSSLPLHF,TGTGCCAGCAGTCCCCTTTCGAGTCTCCCCCTCCACTTT
.,TRBV3-1/TRBV3-2,.,TRBJ2-1,CASSQSGANEQFF,TGTGCCAGCAGCCAATCAGGGGCCAATGAGCAGTTCTTC
.,TRBV3-1/TRBV3-2,.,TRBJ2-3,CASSQGQVYTDTQYF,TGTGCCAGCAGCCAGGGACAAGTCTACACAGATACGCAGTATTTT
.,TRBV27,.,TRBJ1-6,CASSGGSLSYNSPLHF,TGTGCCTCCTCCGGCGGCAGCCTCTCCTATAATTCACCCCTCCACTTT
.,TRBV7-2,.,TRBJ1-6,CASSSRVSEPLHF,TGTGCCAGCAGCTCTCGGGTCTCTGAACCCCTCCACTTT
.,TRBV5-5,.,TRBJ2-7,CASSLTSSISYEQYF,TGTGCCAGCAGCTTAACTAGTTCTATCTCCTACGAGCAGTACTTC
.,TRBV5-6,.,TRBJ1-6,CASSLGQDSNSPLHF,TGTGCCAGCAGCTTGGGTCAGGACAGTAATTCACCCCTCCACTTT
.,TRBV13,many,TRBJ2-7,CASSLKGVTYEQYF,TGTGCCAGCAGCTTAAAGGGGGTGACCTACGAGCAGTACTTC
TRBD1,TRBV2,.,TRBJ1-1,CASSVTGGSLGAFF,TGTGCCAGCAGCGTGACAGGGGGCTCCCTTGGGGCTTTCTTT
.,TRBV28,.,TRBJ1-5,CASSHGRTVSNQPQHF,TGTGCCAGCAGCCATGGTCGGACAGTTAGCAATCAGCCCCAGCATTTT
.,TRBV28,once,TRBJ1-1,CASRFEGVLRNTEAFF,TGTGCCAGCAGATTTGAGGGCGTTCTGAGGAACACTGAAGCTTTCTTT
TRBD2,TRBV11-3,.,TRBJ2-3,CASSLGTSAITDTQYF,TGTGCCAGCAGCCTGGGGACTAGCGCGATCACAGATACGCAGTATTTT
TRBD1,TRBV7-6,.,TRBJ2-3,CASSQYRGLRSTDTQYF,TGTGCCAGCAGCCAATACAGGGGGCTGAGGAGCACAGATACGCAGTATTTT
.,TRBV29-1,.,TRBJ2-1,CSALGGGPSNSYNEQFF,TGCAGCGCACTTGGGGGGGGGCCGTCAAACTCCTACAATGAGCAGTTCTTC
.,TRBV7-9,.,TRBJ1-1,CASSFEGGITEAFF,TGTGCCAGCAGCTTCGAAGGAGGGATCACTGAAGCTTTCTTT
.,TRBV21-1,.,TRBJ1-1,CASSLQVTSRRDTGGTEAFF,TGTGCCAGCAGTCTTCAGGTGACTTCGCGCAGGGACACCGGAGGTACTGAAGCTTTCTTT
.,TRBV5-1,.,TRBJ2-5,CASSLTSRETQYF,TGCGCCAGCAGCTTAACTAGCCGGGAGACCCAGTACTTC
.,TRBV24-1,.,TRBJ1-5,CATSDSRVPNQPQHF,TGTGCCACCAGTGATTCCAGGGTTCCCAATCAGCCCCAGCATTTT
.,TRBV15,once,TRBJ2-1,CATSRDLNGGQKYNEQFF,TGTGCCACCAGCAGAGATCTTAACGGTGGACAGAAATACAATGAGCAGTTCTTC
.,TRBV28,.,TRBJ1-5,CASQSLGQPQHF,TGTGCCAGCCAATCCCTCGGGCAGCCCCAGCATTTT
.,TRBV15,.,TRBJ1-4,CATSRDLQVAGEKLFF,TGTGCCACCAGCAGAGATTTGCAGGTCGCGGGTGAAAAACTGTTTTTT
TRBD1,TRBV30,.,TRBJ2-7,CAWSEDRRSYEQYF,TGTGCCTGGAGCGAGGACAGGCGATCCTACGAGCAGTACTTC
.,TRBV27,.,TRBJ2-2,CASTTLGRGELFF,TGTGCCAGCACCACACTGGGGCGCGGGGAGCTGTTTTTT
.,TRBV27,.,TRBJ2-3,CASAMTRAPTDTQYF,TGTGCCAGCGCTATGACTAGGGCCCCCACAGATACGCAGTATTTT
TRBD1,TRBV19,.,TRBJ1-5,CASAGQARGQPQHF,TGTGCCAGCGCGGGACAGGCAAGGGGACAGCCCCAGCATTTT
.,TRBV2,.,TRBJ1-2,CASSETAWGYTF,TGTGCCAGCAGTGAAACAGCATGGGGCTACACCTTC
.,TRBV19,.,TRBJ2-6,CASSISPGRGMHGANVLTF,TGTGCCAGTAGTATTTCCCCGGGCAGGGGTATGCACGGGGCCAACGTCCTGACTTTC